The T cell receptor beta chain under discussion was sequenced for a study of OX40 agonist ivuxolimab in advanced cancers. The CDR3 length is 18 residues. Looked up from germline, CDR1 is MDHEN and CDR2 is SYDVKM. Deletions cut 1 base from V and 5 bases from J, with 23 bases between. If patients had autoimmune disease history or systemic immunosuppression, they were excluded. Sequencing was performed with immunoSEQ multiplex PCR; in TCRdb, only in-frame clones are kept and a portion is missing. The sample holds 75,000 to 100,000 clones, under 95% seen once. The receptor comes from an adult with an advanced solid tumor such as melanoma, head and neck, liver or kidney cancer. V is TRBV28 and J is TRBJ2-5; no clear D. Here the sequenced sample was CD4+ or CD8+ T cells sorted from blood, taken in a trial of the OX40 agonist ivuxolimab. CDR3 residues: CASSLFSRVASGVETQYF. The DNA for the CDR3 is TGTGCCAGCAGTTTATTCTCTAGGGTTGCAAGTGGGGTCGAGACCCAGTACTTC. Full variable domain (remainder filled in from reference TRBV28 and TRBJ2-5): DVKVTQSSRYLVKRTGEKVFLECVQDMDHENMFWYRQDPGLGLRLIYFSYDVKMKEKGDIPEGYSVSREKKERFSLILESASTNQTSMYLCASSLFSRVASGVETQYFGPGTRLLVL.